The clone carrying this T cell receptor (beta chain) was seen at least ten times. Germline CDR1 is DFQATT and CDR2 is SNEGSKA (reference sequence). The CDR3 has 16 amino acids. V shed 5 bases and J 2 bases; nucleotides not matched to a gene: 11. Every donor gave 9 to 10 milliliters of peripheral blood. Isolation yielded PBMCs, at least 6 million per sample, in every case. These data come from a study of blood T cells in healthy people across ages. Study as a whole: Template switching recovered approximately one barcoded beta molecule for every two T cells.

A second PCR, run for about 7 to 12 cycles, used a sample-barcoded 5' primer plus a J-beta primer mix. Researchers report that each sample yielded at least 2.5 million CDR3-containing paired-end reads. Each CDR3 protein is one row after TCRdb ran MiXCR on the 5' RACE reads. The sample holds around 900,000 distinct CDR3 sequences, 25% to 30% seen once. The chain has TRBV20-1 and TRBJ2-3; 9 bases are a match to TRBD2. The TCR comes from a woman older than 75 in good health. The sample comprised blood. The CDR3 reads CSAPQPAGGYTDTQYF. As DNA, the CDR3 is TGCAGTGCTCCACAACCCGCGGGGGGGTACACAGATACGCAGTATTTT.